This T cell receptor (beta chain) derives from a study of shared clonotypes between healthy human individuals. General study points: A handful of donors showed sharing of roughly 5% of naive CD4 clonotypes.

Germline CDR1 reads SEHNR; CDR2 reads FQNEAQ (reference sequence). The length of the CDR3 is 16 residues. The assay was immunoSEQ multiplex PCR, and TCRdb's table has in-frame clones only and misses some. The sample records some 2,000,000 clones, roughly 94% being singletons. This clone occurred once. The antigen is not known. Germline is not matched at one junction end, which may reflect a read error. Terminally differentiated effector memory CD45RA+ cells were excluded by CCR7 positive selection of CD45RO-negative cells. Recent acute infections and vaccinations were absent in the healthy HIV-negative adult donors.

Sequencing input: naive CD8+ T cells sorted from blood. This clonotype was obtained from a man aged 18 to 29 in good health. The rearrangement links TRBV7-9 to TRBJ1-4; D remains unclear. Here the CDR3 reads CASSLAGLPTNEKLFF. CDR3 DNA: TGTGCCAGCAGCCTAGCCGGGCTCCCAACTAATGAAAAACTGTTTTTT.